Only a few counts were recorded for the clone carrying this T cell receptor (beta chain). Antigen: not known. This sample is part of a study of cytomegalovirus exposure and HLA in healthy donors. The study, taken as a whole, reports: Later analysis identified some 16,000 TCR beta sequences associated with HLA alleles, using a false discovery rate threshold of 0.05.

PCR employed 60 Vbeta and 13 Jbeta primers. Libraries were prepared by immunoSEQ multiplex PCR; TCRdb keeps only in-frame clonotypes and omits some of them. Among 90,000 to 150,000 clones listed, about 80% were seen once. V was cut by 6 bases and J by 4 bases, with 12 bases left in between. Germline CDR1 reads SNHLY; CDR2 reads FYNNEI. The CDR3 totals 13 residues. The specimen was PBMCs. This sequence originates from a woman aged 40 to 49 in good health and CMV-seropositive. This sequence joins TRBV2 and TRBJ2-5; tentatively, D is TRBD1 (6 bases). The CDR3 DNA is TGTGCCAGCAGATACAGGGAAATAGAGACCCAGTACTTC. Protein product: CASRYREIETQYF.